This T cell receptor (beta chain) is from a study of blood T cell repertoires in COVID-19. About the research overall: The origin of the acute and convalescent COVID-19 samples was the United States, Italy and Spain. In each case, the material was cDNA or gDNA derived from T cells, B-cell-depleted T cells, or PBMCs.

In the study's own analysis: Using reference gene primer amplification, nucleated cell counts were estimated. Profiling relied on immunoSEQ multiplex PCR, and the TCRdb table lists in-frame clones only, not all of them. V and J calls and clone size are those listed in that table; D and trimming were worked out from the DNA. The sample gives some 200,000 clones, approximately 81% of which show up once; 2.9% is in the top ten. Looked up from germline, CDR1 is SGDLS and CDR2 is YYNGEE. Trimming removed 3 bases from V and 4 bases from J; junction bases left unmatched: 4. The CDR3 runs to 14 residues. The sequence derives from a man aged 45 to 65 who had recovered from COVID-19. Input material: peripheral blood. V gene TRBV9 combines with J gene TRBJ2-1, with 7 bases aligning to TRBD1. CDR3 protein: CASSASTGYNEQFF. The CDR3, as DNA: TGTGCCAGCAGCGCCTCGACAGGGTACAATGAGCAGTTCTTC.